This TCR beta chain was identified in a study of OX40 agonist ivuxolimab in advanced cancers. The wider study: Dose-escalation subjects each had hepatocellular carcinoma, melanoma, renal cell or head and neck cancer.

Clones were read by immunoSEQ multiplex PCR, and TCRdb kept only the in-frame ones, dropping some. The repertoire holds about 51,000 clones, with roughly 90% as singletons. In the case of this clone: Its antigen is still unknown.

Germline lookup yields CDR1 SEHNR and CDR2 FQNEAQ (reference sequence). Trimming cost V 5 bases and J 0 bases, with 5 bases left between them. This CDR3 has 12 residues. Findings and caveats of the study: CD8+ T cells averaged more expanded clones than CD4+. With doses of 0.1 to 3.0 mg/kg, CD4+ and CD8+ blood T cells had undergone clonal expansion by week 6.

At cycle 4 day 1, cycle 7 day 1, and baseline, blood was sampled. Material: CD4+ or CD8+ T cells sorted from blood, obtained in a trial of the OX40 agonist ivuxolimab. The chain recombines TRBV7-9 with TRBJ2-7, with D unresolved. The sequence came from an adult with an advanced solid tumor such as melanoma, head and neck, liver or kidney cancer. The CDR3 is CASSQLSYEQYF. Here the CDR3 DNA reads TGTGCCAGCAGCCAACTCTCCTACGAGCAGTACTTC.